Listed here is a single T cell receptor beta chain. This clone was seen once. It has no known antigen specificity. No clone much larger than this one lies a single base away; base qualities are absent. This entry belongs to a study of blood T cell repertoires in COVID-19 (TCRdb year 2020). For the study in its entirety: Collaborator samples came from the United States, Italy and Spain and covered acute and convalescent phases of COVID-19. The prospective study material was composed of cDNA or gDNA derived from T cells, B-cell-depleted T cells, or PBMCs. Subjects who had been exposed to COVID-19, were actively infected with it, or had recovered from it provided the deeply sampled blood TCRbeta repertoires that made up the dataset. A freely available public database, intended as a resource for researchers studying the immune response to SARS-CoV-2, is where the repertoires were released. The samples were drawn from two sources: the first 160 participants of the ongoing ImmuneRACE study, and 1,000 to 1,500 subjects contributed by 6 global collaborators. Nearly every sample came with metadata listing a de-identified subject ID, COVID-19 status, age in years and sex. HLA class I and class II types, where available, came from metadata supplied by the sample provider rather than from assay-based typing. On the study overall, not on this receptor specifically: Clinical and demographic metadata were provided uncurated, with the amount varying by source and participant.

The collaborating institutions used their own protocols to collect whole blood in K2EDTA tubes. For TCRbeta analysis, collaborators shipped samples in one of three forms: frozen whole blood, isolated PBMCs, or DNA extracted from either of those sample types. TCRbeta CDR3 regions were amplified from genomic DNA by means of the immunoSEQ Assay, a bias-controlled multiplex PCR. Regarding the original processing steps: Within the assay, amplification of reference gene primers was used to estimate how many nucleated cells each sample contained. To quantify the absolute abundance of each unique TCRbeta CDR3 rearrangement, sequence reads were collapsed and filtered. For each sample, productive Simpson clonality was calculated as the square root of Simpson's diversity index across productive rearrangements. TCRdb limited this immuneACCESS table to in-frame rearrangements with V and J called. A share of clones is missing; checked studies link under half to unresolved V genes, and the rest is unexplained. V, J and clone size derive from that table, while D and trimming were established from the DNA sequence. Within this sample are 15,000 to 20,000 clones, with around nine tenths of them counted one time only. The ten biggest clones cover around half of the sample.

V loses 5 bases of germline sequence and J loses 2 bases, and the interval between the two ends is 6 bases. The cysteine opens and the phenylalanine closes a CDR3 of 12 amino acids. Just the 36-base CDR3 DNA is kept, in frame starting at base 1. The V gene is TRBV12-3 or TRBV12-4 and the J gene is TRBJ1-2; the D gene is not confidently resolved. Sample: peripheral blood. This sequence was found in a human donor in a cohort sampled during active COVID-19. This receptor carries the CDR3 CASSTVNYGYTF. The nucleotide sequence is given as TGTGCCAGCAGTACAGTAAACTATGGCTACACCTTC.